This entry concerns a single T cell receptor (beta chain). Antigen unknown. Libraries were prepared by immunoSEQ multiplex PCR; TCRdb keeps only in-frame clonotypes and omits some of them. The table lists 95,000 to 130,000 clones, just under 95% of them singletons. The germline V gene encodes CDR1 SGHNT and CDR2 YENEEA. The length of the CDR3 is 13 residues. V shed 8 bases and J shed 8 bases, with 16 bases lying between them. The sample originates from a study of T cell responses to AZD1222 COVID-19 vaccine. Study conclusions and caveats: No repertoire was sampled before or during the peak T cell response, only after it. Regions 160-218 and 743-854 dominated among vaccine-associated CD4 TCRs spanning spike.

The sequence came from an adult in good health. V is TRBV11-3 and J is TRBJ2-1, with a tentative D call TRBD2 (6 bases). Sequenced here: peripheral blood, sampled on day 0 of AZD1222 vaccination. The CDR3 nucleotides read TGTGCCAGCTCGAAAGTGTCGGGGGATGAGCAGTTCTTC. Translated: CASSKVSGDEQFF.